These T cell receptor beta chains were read from a single sample in a study of T cell responses to AZD1222 COVID-19 vaccine. Some clones are missing from TCRdb's copy, which holds only in-frame ones; the method was immunoSEQ multiplex PCR. The sample lists 85,000 to 100,000 clones; approximately 91% were seen once. Sample: peripheral blood, taken on day 0 of AZD1222 vaccination. Receptors were obtained from an adult in good health. CDR3s include the opening cysteine and the closing phenylalanine or tryptophan. A D gene is named only where the DNA matches it firmly. Expanded clones are given a class, and other clones once, few, many or no size at all.

TRBJ1-1,-,TRBV3-1/TRBV3-2,-,CASSQDNTEAFF,TGTGCCAGCAGCCAAGATAACACTGAAGCTTTCTTT
TRBJ2-5,-,TRBV7-9,-,CASRRGQLETQYF,TGTGCCAGCAGACGTGGACAGCTAGAGACCCAGTACTTC
TRBJ1-2,-,TRBV28,-,CASSFLLGDGYTF,TGTGCCAGCAGTTTTCTCTTAGGAGATGGCTACACCTTC
TRBJ2-7,TRBD2,TRBV5-4,-,CASTKQTSGASYEQYF,TGTGCCAGCACCAAACAGACTAGCGGGGCCTCCTACGAGCAGTACTTC
TRBJ1-3,-,TRBV6-5,-,CASSLSVSSGNTIYF,TGTGCCAGCAGCTTATCGGTCTCCTCTGGAAACACCATATATTTT
TRBJ2-3,TRBD2,TRBV24-1,-,CATSTLAGRTDTQYF,TGTGCCACCAGTACACTAGCGGGGCGTACAGATACGCAGTATTTT
TRBJ2-7,TRBD1,TRBV7-9,-,CASSLAGRGLVEQYF,TGTGCCAGCAGCTTAGCAGGCAGGGGGCTTGTCGAGCAGTACTTC
TRBJ1-6,-,TRBV6-5,-,CASSYSAGRTDSPLHF,TGTGCCAGCAGTTACTCGGCTGGACGGACCGATTCACCCCTCCACTTT
TRBJ2-3,TRBD1,TRBV19,-,CASSIDRTGFTDTQYF,TGTGCCAGTAGTATAGACAGGACAGGTTTCACAGATACGCAGTATTTT
TRBJ2-5,TRBD1,TRBV6-2/TRBV6-3,-,CASSYSGRTGSETQYF,TGTGCCAGCAGTTACTCTGGTCGGACAGGATCTGAGACCCAGTACTTC
TRBJ1-1,-,TRBV30,-,CAWSVQVNTEAFF,TGTGCCTGGAGTGTACAGGTAAACACTGAAGCTTTCTTT
TRBJ2-1,-,TRBV6-5,-,CASSRTAGEQFF,TGTGCCAGCAGCCGGACAGCAGGAGAGCAGTTCTTC
TRBJ1-5,TRBD1,TRBV28,-,CASKQGGGNQPQHF,TGTGCCAGCAAGCAGGGGGGTGGCAATCAGCCCCAGCATTTT
TRBJ1-2,-,TRBV6-6,-,CASRNQGNTGYTF,TGTGCCAGCAGGAATCAGGGAAATACTGGCTACACCTTC
TRBJ1-3,-,TRBV18,-,CASSPPGTGNTIYF,TGTGCCAGCTCACCACCGGGAACTGGAAACACCATATATTTT
TRBJ1-1,TRBD1,TRBV2,few,CATSQNTGGKAFF,TGTGCCACCAGCCAAAATACAGGGGGCAAAGCTTTCTTT
TRBJ1-6,TRBD1,TRBV4-2,-,CASSQDEGTGGRSPLHF,TGTGCCAGCAGCCAAGATGAAGGGACAGGGGGCAGGTCACCCCTCCACTTT
TRBJ2-5,-,TRBV5-8,-,CASSSGQFQETQYF,TGTGCCAGCAGCTCTGGACAGTTCCAAGAGACCCAGTACTTC
TRBJ2-3,TRBD2,TRBV4-2,-,CASSQDNSGMQYF,TGTGCCAGCAGCCAAGATAACAGCGGGATGCAGTATTTT
TRBJ1-4,-,TRBV11-2,-,CASSLEGEKLFF,TGTGCCAGCAGCTTAGAGGGGGAAAAACTGTTTTTT
TRBJ2-7,-,TRBV5-6,-,CASSFGLSYEQYF,TGTGCCAGCAGCTTTGGACTCTCCTACGAGCAGTACTTC
TRBJ1-5,TRBD1,TRBV10-3,-,CAIRRTGDSNQPQHF,TGTGCCATCAGGAGGACAGGGGACTCCAATCAGCCCCAGCATTTT
TRBJ2-1,-,TRBV9,-,CASSPGSRRPEWGAFTYNEQFF,TGTGCCAGCAGCCCGGGGAGCCGACGCCCGGAGTGGGGGGCCTTCACCTACAATGAGCAGTTCTTC
TRBJ2-3,TRBD2,TRBV14,-,CASSPWTSGGASSTDTQYF,TGTGCCAGCAGCCCCTGGACTAGCGGGGGGGCCTCGAGCACAGATACGCAGTATTTT
TRBJ2-1,-,TRBV10-3,-,CAISRVYNEQFF,TGTGCCATCAGCCGAGTTTACAATGAGCAGTTCTTC
TRBJ2-7,-,TRBV28,-,CASRTISPSEQYF,TGTGCCAGCAGGACCATCTCCCCCAGCGAGCAGTACTTC
TRBJ2-7,TRBD1,TRBV6-5,-,CASSLRGPTGGEQYF,TGTGCCAGCAGCCTCCGGGGACCCACAGGGGGCGAGCAGTACTTC
TRBJ2-1,-,TRBV7-9,-,CASSRTGSSYNEQFF,TGTGCCAGCAGCCGGACTGGTAGCTCCTACAATGAGCAGTTCTTC
TRBJ2-2,-,TRBV5-6,-,CASSRGTNTGELFF,TGTGCCAGCAGCCGGGGGACAAACACCGGGGAGCTGTTTTTT
TRBJ2-7,TRBD2,TRBV4-1,-,CASSQGSGTSGGAYEQYF,TGCGCCAGCAGCCAGGGATCCGGGACTAGCGGGGGGGCCTACGAGCAGTACTTC
TRBJ1-1,-,TRBV2,-,CASTMDRMNTEAFF,TGTGCCAGCACCATGGACAGAATGAACACTGAAGCTTTCTTT
TRBJ1-1,-,TRBV4-2,-,CASSQISTTGAFF,TGTGCCAGCAGCCAAATATCGACAACTGGGGCTTTCTTT
TRBJ1-1,-,TRBV4-2,-,CASSQESNTEAFF,TGTGCCAGCAGCCAAGAGTCGAACACTGAAGCTTTCTTT
TRBJ1-1,-,TRBV19,-,CASSIARGAEAFF,TGTGCCAGTAGTATCGCCAGGGGTGCTGAAGCTTTCTTT
TRBJ1-1,-,TRBV3-1/TRBV3-2,-,CASSPGLPNTEAFF,TGTGCCAGCAGCCCCGGACTACCGAACACTGAAGCTTTCTTT
TRBJ1-5,-,TRBV29-1,-,CSVADFQQPQHF,TGCAGCGTTGCGGATTTCCAACAGCCCCAGCATTTT
TRBJ2-1,TRBD2,TRBV7-2,-,CASSSTGTSGYNEQFF,TGTGCCAGCAGCTCAACCGGGACTAGCGGCTACAATGAGCAGTTCTTC
TRBJ1-3,-,TRBV5-1,-,CASSAAGSSGNTIYF,TGCGCCAGCAGCGCTGCGGGTTCCTCTGGAAACACCATATATTTT
TRBJ2-3,-,TRBV6-5,-,CASGQNTQYF,TGTGCCAGTGGGCAGAATACGCAGTATTTT
TRBJ1-2,TRBD1,TRBV30,-,CAWRSDRSGRYGYTF,TGTGCCTGGAGGTCGGACAGGTCGGGTCGCTATGGCTACACCTTC
TRBJ1-2,TRBD1,TRBV28,-,CASRRQGARRYGYTF,TGTGCCAGCAGGCGACAGGGGGCGCGGCGGTATGGCTACACCTTC
TRBJ1-2,-,TRBV3-1/TRBV3-2,-,CASSQLRGYTF,TGTGCCAGCAGCCAACTAAGGGGCTACACCTTC
TRBJ2-1,-,TRBV19,-,CASSIALAAYNEQFF,TGTGCCAGTAGTATAGCTTTGGCAGCATACAATGAGCAGTTCTTC
TRBJ2-1,-,TRBV12-3/TRBV12-4,-,CASSLLGYNEQFF,TGTGCCAGCAGTCTTCTGGGGTACAATGAGCAGTTCTTC
TRBJ1-2,TRBD1,TRBV30,-,CAWTPQDRGLGGYTF,TGTGCCTGGACCCCCCAAGACAGGGGGCTTGGTGGCTACACCTTC
TRBJ2-1,-,TRBV5-1,few,CASSGRWTNEQFF,TGCGCCAGCAGCGGGCGTTGGACAAATGAGCAGTTCTTC
TRBJ2-1,-,TRBV20-1,-,CSASWGASNHNEQFF,TGCAGTGCTAGTTGGGGGGCCTCAAATCACAATGAGCAGTTCTTC
TRBJ1-2,TRBD1,TRBV12-3/TRBV12-4,-,CASSRDSYYGYTF,TGTGCCAGCAGCCGGGACAGTTACTATGGCTACACCTTC
TRBJ1-2,-,TRBV11-2,-,CASSLDRLSRGYTF,TGTGCCAGCAGCCTCGACAGACTTAGTCGAGGCTACACCTTC
TRBJ2-7,-,TRBV5-1,-,CASSLGSLSHEQYF,TGCGCCAGCAGCTTGGGGAGTCTGTCCCACGAGCAGTACTTC
TRBJ1-5,-,TRBV5-5,-,CASSLRVISNQPQHF,TGTGCCAGCAGCTTGCGTGTGATTAGCAATCAGCCCCAGCATTTT
TRBJ1-4,-,TRBV19,-,CASSIAVGGKLFF,TGTGCCAGTAGTATTGCCGTAGGGGGAAAACTGTTTTTT
TRBJ2-2,TRBD2,TRBV7-2,-,CASSGGGASGGNTGELFF,TGTGCCAGCAGCGGCGGTGGGGCTAGCGGGGGAAACACCGGGGAGCTGTTTTTT
TRBJ2-1,TRBD2,TRBV9,-,CASSPLAGGRDEQFF,TGTGCCAGCAGCCCCCTCGCGGGGGGGCGGGATGAGCAGTTCTTC
TRBJ2-7,-,TRBV29-1,few,CSVEEGHTGDSYEQYF,TGCAGCGTTGAAGAGGGGCATACGGGGGACTCCTACGAGCAGTACTTC
TRBJ1-6,-,TRBV19,-,CASALGDISSYNSPLHF,TGTGCCAGCGCCCTGGGGGACATTAGCTCCTATAATTCACCCCTCCACTTT
TRBJ2-7,-,TRBV19,-,CASSRQGGAGATYEQYF,TGTGCCAGTAGTCGCCAGGGCGGGGCAGGGGCTACCTACGAGCAGTACTTC